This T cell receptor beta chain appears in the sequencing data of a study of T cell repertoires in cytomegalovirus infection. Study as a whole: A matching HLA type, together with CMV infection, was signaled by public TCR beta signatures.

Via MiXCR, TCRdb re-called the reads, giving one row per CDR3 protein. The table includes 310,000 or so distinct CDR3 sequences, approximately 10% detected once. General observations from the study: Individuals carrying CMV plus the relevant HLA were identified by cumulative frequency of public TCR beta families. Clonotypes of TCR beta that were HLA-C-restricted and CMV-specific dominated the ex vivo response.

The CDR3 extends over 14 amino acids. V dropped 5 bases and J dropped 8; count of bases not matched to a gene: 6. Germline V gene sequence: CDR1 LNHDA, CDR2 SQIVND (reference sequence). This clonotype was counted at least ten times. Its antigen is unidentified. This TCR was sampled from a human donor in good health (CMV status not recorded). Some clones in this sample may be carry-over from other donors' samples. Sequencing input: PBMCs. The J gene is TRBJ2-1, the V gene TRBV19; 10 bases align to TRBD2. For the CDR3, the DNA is TGTGCCAGTAGTCTCGGGACTAGCGTTGATGAGCAGTTCTTC. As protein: CASSLGTSVDEQFF.